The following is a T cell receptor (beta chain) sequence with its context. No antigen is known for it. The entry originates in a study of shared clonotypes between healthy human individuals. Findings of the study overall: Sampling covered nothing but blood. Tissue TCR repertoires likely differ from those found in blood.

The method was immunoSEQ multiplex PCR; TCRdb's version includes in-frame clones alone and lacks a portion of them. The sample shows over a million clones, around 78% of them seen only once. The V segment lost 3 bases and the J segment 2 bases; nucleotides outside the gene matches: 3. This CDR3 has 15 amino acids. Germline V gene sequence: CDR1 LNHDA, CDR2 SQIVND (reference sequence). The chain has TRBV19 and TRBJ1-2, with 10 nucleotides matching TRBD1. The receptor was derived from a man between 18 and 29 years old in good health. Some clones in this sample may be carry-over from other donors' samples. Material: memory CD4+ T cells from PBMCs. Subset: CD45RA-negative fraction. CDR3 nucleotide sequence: TGTGCCAGTAGTATTCCGGGACAGGGGAACTATGGCTACACCTTC. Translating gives CASSIPGQGNYGYTF.